This T cell receptor (beta chain) comes out of a study of esophageal squamous cell carcinoma under preoperative chemotherapy. The CDR3 has 15 residues. The time point is: after preoperative PTX-NDP chemotherapy. Comment on this clonotype: The junction shows a germline mismatch at one end, possibly a read error.

TCRdb re-analysed the PCR reads in MiXCR, keeping a single row per CDR3 protein. Here the sample spans roughly 30,000 distinct CDR3 sequences, roughly 52% being singletons. The TCR comes from a human donor with esophageal squamous cell carcinoma. The donor label of this sample is uncertain. The J gene is TRBJ2-1, the V gene TRBV12-3 or TRBV12-4; TRBD2 agrees at 9 bases. The sample was gathered from a patient given preoperative chemotherapy. In DNA, the CDR3 is TGTGCCAGCAGTCGAGGGGGCGGGAGGGCCGGGGAGCTGTTTTTC. Residues: CASSRGGGRAGELFF.